This T cell receptor beta chain derives from a study of T cell repertoires in cytomegalovirus infection. Study-wide background: CMV epitopes in the study were HLA-C-restricted (recently identified) and HLA-B-restricted (well studied). Public TCR beta signatures marked donors with CMV infection and the matching HLA. The study's findings and limits: There were HLA-C-restricted CMV-specific TCR beta clonotypes dominating the ex vivo response. Carriers of CMV and the relevant HLA type were discriminated by public TCR beta frequency.

TCRdb passed the reads through MiXCR, listing each CDR3 protein once. The sample gives a few hundred thousand distinct CDR3 sequences, about 42% of which show up once; just under 45% is in the top ten. Concerning this clonotype: Its antigen remains unknown.

The source is a human donor in good health (CMV status not recorded). Some clones in this sample may be carry-over from other donors' samples. The sequences come from cultured PBMCs, collected from culture after CMV antigen stimulation.

CDR3 region: CASSIVGTSVVHEQYF. The CDR3 DNA reads TGCGCCAGCAGCATCGTCGGGACTAGCGTGGTCCACGAGCAGTACTTC. The V and J genes are TRBV4-3 and TRBJ2-7; the match to TRBD2 covers 10 bases. Germline CDR1 LGHNA, CDR2 YSLEER. CDR3 length: 16 residues. The V and J ends lost 5 bases and 5 bases, in that order; junction bases with no gene match: 12.